The entry below describes one T cell receptor (beta chain). The read ends 3 residues before the CDR3 terminus; that terminus is restored from the germline J gene. CDR1 is SGHTA and CDR2 is FQGNSA in the germline V gene. Trimming stripped 1 base from V and 4 bases from J, with 11 bases between. The CDR3 contains 14 residues. Here immunoSEQ multiplex PCR was the method, and the copy in TCRdb shows in-frame clones only, minus some. Here the sample table reports under 45,000 clones. This specimen belongs to a study of T cells in women clearing cervical HPV infection. Background on the study: Case blood was drawn when the lesion was first found; control blood after infection became undetectable. With HLA typing for only a few women, HLA confounding remains possible.

The TCR sequence derives from a woman aged 18 to 75 with a cervical HPV16 infection that either progressed to CIN3+ or cleared (not recorded which). Sequenced sample: blood buffy coat. J is TRBJ2-7 and V is TRBV7-2; D perhaps matches TRBD1 (7 bases). The sequenced part of the CDR3 DNA is TGTGCCAGCAGCTTAGGTCCAGGGGGGTACGAG. Amino acid sequence: CASSLGPGGYE. The whole CDR3 is CASSLGPGGYEQYF.